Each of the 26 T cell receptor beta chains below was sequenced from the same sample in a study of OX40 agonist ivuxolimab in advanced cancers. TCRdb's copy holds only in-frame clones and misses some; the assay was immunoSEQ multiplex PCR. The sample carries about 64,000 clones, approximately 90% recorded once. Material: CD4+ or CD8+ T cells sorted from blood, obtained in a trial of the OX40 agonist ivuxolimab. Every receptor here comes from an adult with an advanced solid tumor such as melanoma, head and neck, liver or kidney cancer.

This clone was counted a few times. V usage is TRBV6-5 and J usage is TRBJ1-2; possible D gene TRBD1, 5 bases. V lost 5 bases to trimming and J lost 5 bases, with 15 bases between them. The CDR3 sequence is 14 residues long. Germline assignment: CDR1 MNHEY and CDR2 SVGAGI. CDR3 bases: TGTGCCAGCAGTAGACAGCAGCGGGGGTATGGCTACACCTTC. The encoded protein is CASSRQQRGYGYTF.

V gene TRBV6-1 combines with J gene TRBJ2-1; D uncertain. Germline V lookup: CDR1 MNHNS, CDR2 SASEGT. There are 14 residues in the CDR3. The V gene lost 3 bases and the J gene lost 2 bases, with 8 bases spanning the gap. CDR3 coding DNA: TGTGCCAGCAGTGACAGATTTGCCTACAATGAGCAGTTCTTC. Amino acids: CASSDRFAYNEQFF.

The DNA of the CDR3 is TGTGCCAGCGGCGGTTCCTCCCAAGAGACCCAGTACTTC. Its protein is CASGGSSQETQYF. The rearrangement links TRBV6-5 to TRBJ2-5; D is uncertain. The CDR3 contains 13 residues. The V gene's germline CDR1 is MNHEY and CDR2 SVGAGI. The V gene lost 8 bases and the J gene lost 1 base, with 11 bases spanning the gap.

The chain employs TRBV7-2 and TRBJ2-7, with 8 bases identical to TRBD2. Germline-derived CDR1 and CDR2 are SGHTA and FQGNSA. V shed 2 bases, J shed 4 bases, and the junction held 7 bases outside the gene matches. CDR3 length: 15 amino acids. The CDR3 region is CASSLFSGSVYEQYF. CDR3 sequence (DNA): TGTGCCAGCAGCTTATTCAGCGGGAGTGTTTACGAGCAGTACTTC.

The chain's CDR3 is CASSPLSHLANEKLFF. CDR3 nucleotide sequence: TGTGCCAGCAGCCCCCTTTCACACCTCGCTAATGAAAAACTGTTTTTT. The rearrangement joins TRBV4-2 to TRBJ1-4; D not resolved. Between the trimmed V and J ends, which lost 4 bases and 3 bases, there was a span of 15 bases. The CDR3 spans 16 residues. In germline, CDR1 is LGHNA, CDR2 YNFKEQ.

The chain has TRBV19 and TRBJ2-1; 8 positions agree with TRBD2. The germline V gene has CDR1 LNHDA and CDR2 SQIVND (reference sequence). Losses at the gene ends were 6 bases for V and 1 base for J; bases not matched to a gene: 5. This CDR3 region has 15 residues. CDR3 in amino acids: CASSQTSASYNEQFF. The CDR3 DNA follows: TGTGCCAGTAGCCAGACTAGCGCTTCCTACAATGAGCAGTTCTTC.

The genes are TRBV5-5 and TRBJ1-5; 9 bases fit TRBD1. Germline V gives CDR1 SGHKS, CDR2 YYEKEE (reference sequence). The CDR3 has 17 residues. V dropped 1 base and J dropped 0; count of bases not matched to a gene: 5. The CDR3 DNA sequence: TGTGCCAGCAGCTTGACAGGGGGCCGTTATAGCAATCAGCCCCAGCATTTT. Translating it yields CASSLTGGRYSNQPQHF.

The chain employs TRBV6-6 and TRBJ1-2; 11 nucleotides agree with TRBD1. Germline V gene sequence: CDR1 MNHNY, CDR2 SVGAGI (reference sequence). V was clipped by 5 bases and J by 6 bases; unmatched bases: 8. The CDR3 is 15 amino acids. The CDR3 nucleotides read TGTGCCAGCAGTCCTAGGACAGGGGGCATGGATGGCTACACCTTC. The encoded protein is CASSPRTGGMDGYTF.

CDR3 amino acids: CAWSRGYNEQFF. The CDR3 region has the DNA TGTGCCTGGTCGCGTGGCTACAATGAGCAGTTCTTC. The gene calls are TRBV30 and TRBJ2-1, with D hard to call. Trimming left V 5 bases short and J 3 bases short, with 8 bases between. The CDR3 contains 12 residues. Germline assignment: CDR1 GTSNPN and CDR2 SVGIG (reference sequence).

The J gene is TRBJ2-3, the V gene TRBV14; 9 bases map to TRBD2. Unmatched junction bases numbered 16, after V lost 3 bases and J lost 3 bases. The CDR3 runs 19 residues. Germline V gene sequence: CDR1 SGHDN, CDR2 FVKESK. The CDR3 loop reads CASSQLAGSSHPKTDTQYF. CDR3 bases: TGTGCCAGCAGCCAGCTAGCGGGATCGTCCCATCCCAAAACAGATACGCAGTATTTT.

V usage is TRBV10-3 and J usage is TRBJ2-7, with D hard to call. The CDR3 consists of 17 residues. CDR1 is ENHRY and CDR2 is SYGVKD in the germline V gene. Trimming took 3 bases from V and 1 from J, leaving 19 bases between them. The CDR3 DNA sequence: TGTGCCATCAGTGACCCTTCAAAGAGGTCGGCGTCCTACGAGCAGTACTTC. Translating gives CAISDPSKRSASYEQYF.

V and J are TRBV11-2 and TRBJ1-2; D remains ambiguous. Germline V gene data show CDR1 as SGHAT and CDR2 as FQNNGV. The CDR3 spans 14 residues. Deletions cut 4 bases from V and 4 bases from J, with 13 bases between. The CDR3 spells CASSSGLGGYGYTF. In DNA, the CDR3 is TGTGCCAGCAGCTCCGGCCTCGGCGGCTATGGCTACACCTTC.

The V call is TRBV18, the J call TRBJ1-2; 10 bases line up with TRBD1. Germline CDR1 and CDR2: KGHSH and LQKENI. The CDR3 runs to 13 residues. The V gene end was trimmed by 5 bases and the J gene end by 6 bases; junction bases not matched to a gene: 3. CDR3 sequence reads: CASSSTGGDGYTF. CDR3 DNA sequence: TGTGCCAGCTCATCGACAGGGGGCGATGGCTACACCTTC.

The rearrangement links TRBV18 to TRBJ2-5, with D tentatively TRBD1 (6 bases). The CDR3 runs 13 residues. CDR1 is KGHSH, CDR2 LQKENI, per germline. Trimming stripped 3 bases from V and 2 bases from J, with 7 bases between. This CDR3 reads CASSPGHQETQYF. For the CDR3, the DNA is TGTGCCAGCTCACCGGGACATCAAGAGACCCAGTACTTC.

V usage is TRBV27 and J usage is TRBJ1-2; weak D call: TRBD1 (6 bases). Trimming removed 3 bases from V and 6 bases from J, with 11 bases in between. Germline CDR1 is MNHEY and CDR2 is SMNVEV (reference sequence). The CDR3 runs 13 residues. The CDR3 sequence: CASSFAGVDGYTF. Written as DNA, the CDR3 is TGTGCCAGCAGTTTTGCAGGGGTGGATGGCTACACCTTC.

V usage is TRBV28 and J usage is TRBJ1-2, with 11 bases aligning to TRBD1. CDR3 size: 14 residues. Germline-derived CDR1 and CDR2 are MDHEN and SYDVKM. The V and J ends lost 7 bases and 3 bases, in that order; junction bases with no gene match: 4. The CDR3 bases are TGTGCCAGCACATCGGGACAGGGGGACTATGGCTACACCTTC. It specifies CASTSGQGDYGYTF.

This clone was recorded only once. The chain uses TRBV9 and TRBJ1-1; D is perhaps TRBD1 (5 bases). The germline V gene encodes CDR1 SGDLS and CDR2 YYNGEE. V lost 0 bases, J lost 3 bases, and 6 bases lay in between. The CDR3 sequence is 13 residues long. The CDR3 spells CASSVGRDTEAFF. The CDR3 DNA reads TGTGCCAGCAGCGTAGGCAGGGACACTGAAGCTTTCTTT. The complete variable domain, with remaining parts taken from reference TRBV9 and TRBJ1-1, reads DSGVTQTPKHLITATGQRVTLRCSPRSGDLSVYWYQQSLDQGLQFLIQYYNGEERAKGNILERFSAQQFPDLHSELNLSSLELGDSALYFCASSVGRDTEAFFGQGTRLTVV.

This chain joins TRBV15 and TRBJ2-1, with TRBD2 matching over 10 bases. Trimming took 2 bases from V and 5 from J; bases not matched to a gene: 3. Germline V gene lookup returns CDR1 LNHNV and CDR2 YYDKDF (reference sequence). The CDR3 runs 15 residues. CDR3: CATSRRTSGNNEQFF. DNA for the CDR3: TGTGCCACCAGCAGACGGACTAGCGGCAACAATGAGCAGTTCTTC.

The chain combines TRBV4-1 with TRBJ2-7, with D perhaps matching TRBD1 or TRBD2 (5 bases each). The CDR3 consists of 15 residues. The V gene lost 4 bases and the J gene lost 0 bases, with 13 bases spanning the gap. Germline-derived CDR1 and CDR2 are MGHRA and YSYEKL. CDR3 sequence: CASSPGQGPSYEQYF. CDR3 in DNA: TGCGCCAGCAGCCCAGGGCAGGGACCCTCCTACGAGCAGTACTTC.

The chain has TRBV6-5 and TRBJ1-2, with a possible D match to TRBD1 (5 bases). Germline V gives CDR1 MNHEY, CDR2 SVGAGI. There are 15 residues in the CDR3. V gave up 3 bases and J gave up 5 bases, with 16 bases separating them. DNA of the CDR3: TGTGCCAGCAGTTATTCCACAGGAGCCTTATATGGCTACACCTTC. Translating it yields CASSYSTGALYGYTF.

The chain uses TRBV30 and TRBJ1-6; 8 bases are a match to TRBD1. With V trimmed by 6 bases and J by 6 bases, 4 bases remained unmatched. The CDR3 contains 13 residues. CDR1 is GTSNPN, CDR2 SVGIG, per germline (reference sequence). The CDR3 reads CACQGAGNSPLHF. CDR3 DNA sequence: TGTGCCTGCCAGGGGGCTGGTAATTCACCCCTCCACTTT.

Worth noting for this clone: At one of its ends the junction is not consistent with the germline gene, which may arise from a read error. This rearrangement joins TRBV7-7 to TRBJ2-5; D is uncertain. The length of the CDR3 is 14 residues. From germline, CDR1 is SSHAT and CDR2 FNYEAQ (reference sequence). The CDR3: CASSSDGVSGTQYF. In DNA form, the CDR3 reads TGTGCTAGCAGCTCCGACGGTGTTTCAGGGACCCAGTACTTC.

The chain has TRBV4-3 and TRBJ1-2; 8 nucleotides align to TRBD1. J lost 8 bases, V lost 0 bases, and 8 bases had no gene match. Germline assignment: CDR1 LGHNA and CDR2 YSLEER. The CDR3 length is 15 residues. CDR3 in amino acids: CASSQEGQVIGGYTF. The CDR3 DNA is TGCGCCAGCAGCCAAGAGGGACAGGTTATAGGCGGCTACACCTTC.

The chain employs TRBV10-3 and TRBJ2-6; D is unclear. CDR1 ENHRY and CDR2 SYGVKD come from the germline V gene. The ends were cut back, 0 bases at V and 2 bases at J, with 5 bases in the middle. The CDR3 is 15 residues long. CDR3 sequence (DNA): TGTGCCATCAGTGAGTCTTGGGCTGGGGCCAACGTCCTGACTTTC. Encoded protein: CAISESWAGANVLTF.

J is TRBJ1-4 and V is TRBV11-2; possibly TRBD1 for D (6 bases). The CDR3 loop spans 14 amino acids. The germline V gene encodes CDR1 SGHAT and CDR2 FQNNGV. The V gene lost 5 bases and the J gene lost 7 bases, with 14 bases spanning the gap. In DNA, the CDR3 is TGTGCCAGCAGCCTCCAAGAAGGGGGTGAAAAACTGTTTTTT. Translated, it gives CASSLQEGGEKLFF.

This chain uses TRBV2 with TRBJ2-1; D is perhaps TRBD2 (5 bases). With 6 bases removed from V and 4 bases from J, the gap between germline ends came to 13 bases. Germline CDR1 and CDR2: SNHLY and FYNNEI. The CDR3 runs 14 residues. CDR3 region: CASSDYATYNEQFF. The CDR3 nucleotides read TGTGCCAGCAGCGACTACGCAACTTACAATGAGCAGTTCTTC.